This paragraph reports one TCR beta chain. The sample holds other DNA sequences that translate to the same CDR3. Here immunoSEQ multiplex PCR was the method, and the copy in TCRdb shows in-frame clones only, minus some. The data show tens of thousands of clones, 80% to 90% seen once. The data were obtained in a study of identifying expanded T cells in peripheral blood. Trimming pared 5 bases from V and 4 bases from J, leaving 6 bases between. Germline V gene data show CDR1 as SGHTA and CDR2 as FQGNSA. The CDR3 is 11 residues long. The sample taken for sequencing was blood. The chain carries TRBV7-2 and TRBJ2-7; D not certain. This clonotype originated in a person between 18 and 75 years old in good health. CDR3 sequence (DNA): TGTGCCAGCAGCCTCCGTTACGAGCAGTACTTC. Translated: CASSLRYEQYF.